This T cell receptor beta chain was identified in a study of blood T cell repertoires in COVID-19. In the study overall: Sources were T cells, B-cell-depleted T cells, or PBMCs; the material itself was cDNA or gDNA.

The germline V gene encodes CDR1 MNHEY and CDR2 SVGEGT. Germline trimming cut 5 bases from V and 0 bases from J; bases unmatched to any gene: 3. This CDR3 comprises 14 residues. The protocol was immunoSEQ multiplex PCR, while the TCRdb copy is restricted to in-frame clones and leaves out a portion. The sample lists some 150,000 clones; around 84% were seen once. Sequenced material: peripheral blood. The rearrangement joins TRBV6-2 or TRBV6-3 to TRBJ1-2; 7 bases are shared with TRBD1. This TCR was sampled from a woman aged 55-70 years with acute or convalescent COVID-19. Written as DNA, the CDR3 is TGTGCCAGCAGTAGCGGACAGGCTAACTATGGCTACACCTTC. Translating it yields CASSSGQANYGYTF.